This passage covers 14 T cell receptor beta chains from one sample sequenced in a study of Ad26.COV2.S vaccination and SARS-CoV-2 variants. The treatment is: about 20 received Ad26.COV2.S at low or high dose, single or two shots; 5 received placebo; per-sample allocation not given. Material that was analyzed had been drawn on day 63 after the first vaccine or placebo injection. The data were produced by immunoSEQ multiplex PCR, yet TCRdb's version contains in-frame clones alone and is incomplete. The sample holds fewer than 900,000 clones, roughly 90% seen once. The input for sequencing was peripheral blood, taken in a trial of Ad26.COV2.S vaccine versus placebo. These receptors originate from a person aged 18-65 years who received the Ad26.COV2.S COVID-19 vaccine or a placebo.

The chain uses TRBV5-4 and TRBJ2-5; maybe TRBD2 (7 bases). Germline-derived CDR1 and CDR2 are SGHNT and YYREEE (reference sequence). This CDR3 has 14 amino acids. V was clipped by 4 bases and J by 5 bases, with 15 bases between them. The CDR3 DNA reads as TGTGCCAGCAGCCATCGAGGGGGGGGCGAGACCCAGTACTTC. Its translation: CASSHRGGGETQYF.

The chain recombines TRBV7-8 with TRBJ2-3; possibly TRBD1 for D (6 bases). The CDR3 is 19 amino acids. Per the germline V gene, CDR1 is SGHVS and CDR2 is FQNEAQ. Trimming cost V 6 bases and J 0 bases, with 25 bases left between them. In DNA, the CDR3 is TGTGCCAGCAGTTTCAGGACAGTCCCAATCTCCCCTAGCACAGATACGCAGTATTTT. Its protein is CASSFRTVPISPSTDTQYF.

The chain combines TRBV27 with TRBJ2-2, with D perhaps matching TRBD2 (5 bases). V gave up 2 bases and J gave up 4 bases, with 23 bases separating them. The germline V gene encodes CDR1 MNHEY and CDR2 SMNVEV (reference sequence). This CDR3 has 19 residues. CDR3 sequence (DNA): TGTGCCAGCAGTTTAAAGTCCGGACGGCGGGTTATAAGCACCGGGGAGCTGTTTTTT. It encodes CASSLKSGRRVISTGELFF.

The chain recombines TRBV7-2 with TRBJ2-1; D not resolved. The CDR3 extends over 13 amino acids. CDR1 and CDR2 (germline): SGHTA, FQGNSA. Trimming removed 2 bases from V and 7 bases from J, with 9 bases in between. The CDR3 DNA reads TGTGCCAGCAGCTTACGGCTAATGAATGAGCAGTTCTTC. This gives the protein CASSLRLMNEQFF.

The V and J genes are TRBV19 and TRBJ1-4; 9 bases are shared with TRBD1. Germline CDR1 reads LNHDA; CDR2 reads SQIVND (reference sequence). This CDR3 spans 16 amino acids. Trimming removed 5 bases from V and 1 base from J; junction bases left unmatched: 5. This CDR3 reads CASSVPGQGTNEKLFF. CDR3 sequence (DNA): TGTGCCAGTAGTGTCCCGGGACAGGGAACTAATGAAAAACTGTTTTTT.

On this clone itself: An end of the junction does not agree with germline; a read error may underlie this. This chain links TRBV7-9 with TRBJ2-5; 10 nucleotides match TRBD2. CDR3 length: 14 residues. Germline V gene data show CDR1 as SEHNR and CDR2 as FQNEAQ (reference sequence). The CDR3 is CASSLAGAWETQYF. The CDR3 nucleotides read TGTGCCAGCAGCCTAGCGGGGGCGTGGGAGACCCAGTACTTC.

The CDR3 DNA is TGTGCCTGGAAGAACAGGGCGCAAGAGACCCAGTACTTC. Its protein product is CAWKNRAQETQYF. V gene TRBV30 combines with J gene TRBJ2-5, with TRBD1 as a possible D gene (6 bases). Germline assignment: CDR1 GTSNPN and CDR2 SVGIG (reference sequence). The CDR3 has 13 residues. V was clipped by 4 bases and J by 2 bases, with 11 bases between them.

The genes are TRBV5-1 and TRBJ2-2; TRBD1 matches 8 bases. The CDR3 consists of 16 residues. V was pared by 2 bases and J by 4 bases, with 7 bases of the junction left unmatched. CDR1 SGHRS and CDR2 YFSETQ come from the germline V gene. CDR3 residues: CASSLGPRGPTGELFF. In DNA, the CDR3 is TGCGCCAGCAGCTTAGGTCCCAGGGGGCCCACCGGGGAGCTGTTTTTT.

The chain uses TRBV15 and TRBJ1-1; D is possibly TRBD1 (6 bases). Trimming pared 6 bases from V and 5 bases from J, leaving 22 bases between. This CDR3 spans 16 amino acids. The germline CDR1 and CDR2 sequences are LNHNV and YYDKDF (reference sequence). This CDR3 is CATRSLGGAPWTEAFF. For the CDR3, the DNA is TGTGCCACCAGATCCCTAGGGGGGGCCCCTTGGACTGAAGCTTTCTTT. The full variable domain, in which reference TRBV15 and TRBJ1-1 provide the parts outside the CDR3, is DAMVIQNPRYQVTQFGKPVTLSCSQTLNHNVMYWYQQKSSQAPKLLFHYYDKDFNNEADTPDNFQSRRPNTSFCFLDIRSPGLGDTAMYLCATRSLGGAPWTEAFFGQGTRLTVV.

V gene TRBV5-6 combines with J gene TRBJ2-5; TRBD2 is a possible D gene (5 bases). CDR3 length equals 13 residues. V lost 0 bases to trimming and J lost 4 bases, with 7 bases between them. Germline CDR1 is SGHDT and CDR2 is YYEEEE. CDR3 amino acids: CASSLVAGETQYF. The CDR3 DNA reads TGTGCCAGCAGCTTGGTGGCGGGAGAGACCCAGTACTTC.

The J gene is TRBJ1-6, the V gene TRBV2, with D uncertain. This CDR3 is 15 amino acids long. Germline V gene sequence: CDR1 SNHLY, CDR2 FYNNEI. Trimming shortened V by 3 bases and J by 5 bases, and 11 bases separated the two germline ends. CDR3 sequence (DNA): TGTGCCAGCAGTGAGACAAGGAGAGATAATTCACCCCTCCACTTT. It encodes CASSETRRDNSPLHF.

The V gene is TRBV6-5, the J gene TRBJ2-7; D is uncertain. V dropped 0 bases and J dropped 1 base, with 10 bases sitting between them. Looked up from germline, CDR1 is MNHEY and CDR2 is SVGAGI. The CDR3 has 15 residues. The CDR3 coding sequence is TGTGCCAGCAGTTACTCGTGGCGGAATTCCTACGAGCAGTACTTC. This encodes CASSYSWRNSYEQYF.

The chain combines TRBV18 with TRBJ2-7; tentative D call: TRBD1 (6 bases). Trimming pared 0 bases from V and 3 bases from J, leaving 12 bases between. The CDR3 length is 15 residues. Germline V gene sequence: CDR1 KGHSH, CDR2 LQKENI. As DNA, the CDR3 is TGTGCCAGCTCACCACCGCAACAGGGTGGCTACGAGCAGTACTTC. Residues: CASSPPQQGGYEQYF.

The chain couples TRBV27 to TRBJ2-3, with D unresolved. Trimming took off 4 bases at V and 2 bases at J, with 7 bases between the two ends. Germline lookup yields CDR1 MNHEY and CDR2 SMNVEV (reference sequence). The CDR3 is made up of 13 amino acids. Here the CDR3 reads CASSSSVTDTQYF. CDR3 bases: TGTGCCAGCAGTTCCTCTGTCACAGATACGCAGTATTTT.